This TCR beta chain was retrieved from a study of beta chain features in type 1 diabetes (dated 2018 in TCRdb). In terms of the full investigation: Mean age, gender distribution, total cell number and subset yield were not different between patients and healthy donors. In the study, TCRB repertoires of sorted circulating CD4+ T cell subsets from recently diagnosed type 1 diabetes patients were compared with those of matched healthy donors. Regulatory and stem cell-like memory subsets were isolated from only 8 patients and roughly 8 healthy donors, whereas naive and central memory subsets came from all 28 donors. A total of some 110 million sorted cells were examined across all samples, and a strong correlation was observed between cell number per subset and RNA yield.

What the study reported, not specific to this receptor: PCR may preferentially amplify shorter templates, but because patient and control samples were amplified and corrected together, any resulting skew would affect both groups equally. At VDJ recombination sites, patients with type 1 diabetes made fewer insertions and deleted more nucleotides, a pattern implying thymic rearrangement abnormalities. Naive, central memory and regulatory TCRB repertoires appeared more similar among patients than among healthy donors. Because small numbers of individuals were included in the HLA sub-analyses, any influence of HLA type on TCRB rearrangement was left unresolved. Type 1 diabetes patients showed a moderate but significant shortening of TCRB CDR3 length in all four CD4+ subsets. Sequencing cDNA rather than genomic DNA could over-represent highly expressing activated cells, although activation and CD3 levels did not differ between groups.

This clone was observed a few times. Its antigen remains undetermined. It has no much larger one-base neighbor in the sample; base qualities were not kept. The entire isolated RNA was reverse transcribed using the High Capacity cDNA Reverse Transcription Kit, and thus expressed TCRB transcripts were sequenced. Deep immunoSEQ sequencing was applied to naive, central memory and regulatory T cell samples, giving an average of roughly 3.5 million total reads per sample. Sorted cells were lysed in RLT buffer and RNA was extracted with DNase-treated RNeasy Micro or Mini kits, depending on cell number. Each cell subset was processed separately to prevent cross-contamination, with patient and healthy donor samples processed together. Using the immunoSEQ multiplex PCR, TCRB sequences were amplified from cDNA into 87-bp fragments spanning the CDR3 region. Amplicons were sequenced on the Illumina HiSeq platform. Regarding the original processing steps: PCR bias was corrected computationally using synthetic template baselines, and reads within Hamming distance 2 were collapsed, with unmergeable singletons discarded. Reads were aligned against IMGT to assign V, D and J genes, CDR3 length and insertions or deletions at six rearrangement sites. Within each subset, clonotype counts were normalized to sorted cell number, and only after that were true diversity and Gini coefficients computed with the tcR R package. Repertoire sharing was quantified using the overlap coefficient calculated on TCRB nucleotide sequences. The table was pulled from immuneACCESS by TCRdb, which kept in-frame rearrangements only. Such tables lose some clones; where checked, under half of the loss comes from unresolved V genes, and the rest has no known cause. V and J calls and clone size are as listed in that table; D and trimming were resolved from the DNA. In this sample the table shows more than 300,000 clones, less than 9.5% of which occur a single time. In total, the top ten clones hold less than 0.5% of the sample.

Relative to germline, V is missing 5 bases and J is missing 0 bases, with 5 bases of the junction outside any gene match. CDR1 and CDR2 are read off the germline V gene as MDHEN and SYDVKM. The CDR3 has 15 amino acids, counting the end cysteine and phenylalanine. Just the 45-base CDR3 DNA is kept, in frame starting at base 1. From each donor, a single peripheral blood sample of about 100 mL on average was drawn into heparinised tubes. Naive, central memory, regulatory and stem cell-like memory CD4+ T cells were sorted on a BD FACSAria II using a panel including CD45RO, CCR7, CD25, CD127, CD95 and CD27. Purity was above 98% for every sorted population. PBMCs were separated immediately by Lymphoprep density gradient centrifugation and were stained directly, without being cultured. To minimize batch effects, samples were stained and sorted in pairs, one healthy donor with one patient per experiment.

Sequenced: central memory CD4+ T cells from blood. This clonotype was sampled from a woman younger than 30 in good health. The receptor chain draws on TRBV28 and TRBJ2-3, with 7 central nucleotides matching TRBD2. The bases are TGTGCCAGCAGTCTGGCGGGGGTTAGCACAGATACGCAGTATTTT. Its protein product is CASSLAGVSTDTQYF.